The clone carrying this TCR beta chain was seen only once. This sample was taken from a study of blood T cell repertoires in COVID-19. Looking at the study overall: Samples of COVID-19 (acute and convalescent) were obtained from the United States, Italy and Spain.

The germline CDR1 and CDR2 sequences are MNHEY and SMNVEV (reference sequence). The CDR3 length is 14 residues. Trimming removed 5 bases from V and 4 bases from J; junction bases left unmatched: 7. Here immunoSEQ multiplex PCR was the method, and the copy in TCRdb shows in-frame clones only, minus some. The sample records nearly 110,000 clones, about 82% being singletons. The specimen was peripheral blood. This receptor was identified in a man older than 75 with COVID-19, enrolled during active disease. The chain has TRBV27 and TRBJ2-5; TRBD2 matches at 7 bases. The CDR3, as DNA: TGTGCCAGCAGTGGGGCGGGAGCGGGAGAGACCCAGTACTTC. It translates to CASSGAGAGETQYF.